Listed here are 32 T cell receptor beta chains from one sample, sequenced in a study of blood T cell repertoires in COVID-19. TCRdb keeps only in-frame clones here, not all; method: immunoSEQ multiplex PCR. The sample holds around 55,000 clones, 70% to 90% seen once. The specimen sequenced was peripheral blood. The receptors come from a human donor in a cohort sampled during active COVID-19.

The chain uses TRBV28 and TRBJ1-1; possibly TRBD1 for D (5 bases). This CDR3 contains 13 residues. V was cut by 6 bases and J by 6 bases, with 14 bases left in between. Per germline, CDR1 MDHEN and CDR2 SYDVKM. In DNA, the CDR3 is TGTGCCAGCAGCTTTCTAGGGGCCGCTGAAGCTTTCTTT. It translates to CASSFLGAAEAFF.

The rearrangement uses TRBV6-6 and TRBJ1-2; D is perhaps TRBD1 (5 bases). Germline CDR1 and CDR2: MNHNY and SVGAGI (reference sequence). The V gene lost 5 bases and the J gene lost 2 bases, with 9 bases spanning the gap. This CDR3 has 13 residues. This CDR3 is CASSQTENYGYTF. The CDR3 nucleotides are TGTGCCAGCAGTCAGACAGAGAACTATGGCTACACCTTC.

CDR3 sequence: CAWSSGLADEQFF. The CDR3 coding sequence is TGTGCCTGGAGTTCAGGGCTGGCCGATGAGCAGTTCTTC. The genes are TRBV30 and TRBJ2-1; tentatively, D is TRBD1 (5 bases). Trimming took 2 bases from V and 8 from J, leaving 13 bases between them. The V gene's germline CDR1 is GTSNPN and CDR2 SVGIG (reference sequence). The CDR3 has 13 residues. Full variable domain (remainder filled in from reference TRBV30 and TRBJ2-1): SQTIHQWPATLVQPVGSPLSLECTVEGTSNPNLYWYRQAAGRGLQLLFYSVGIGQISSEVPQNLSASRPQDRQFILSSKKLLLSDSGFYLCAWSSGLADEQFFGPGTRLTVL.

J is TRBJ2-7 and V is TRBV7-3; 11 bases align to TRBD2. Germline V CDR1 and CDR2: SGHTA, FQGTGA. J was trimmed by 4 bases and V by 6 bases; bases with no gene match: 11. This CDR3 contains 16 residues. The CDR3 DNA reads TGTGCCAGCAGGGTTCCAGGGACTAGCGGAGGTTACGAGCAGTACTTC. Protein sequence: CASRVPGTSGGYEQYF.

The CDR3 coding sequence is TGTGCCAGTAGTATAGATCAGGTGGGAGATACGCAGTATTTT. This gives the protein CASSIDQVGDTQYF. The J gene is TRBJ2-3, the V gene TRBV19; no firm D call. This CDR3 has 14 amino acids. CDR1 and CDR2 (germline): LNHDA, SQIVND (reference sequence). V dropped 0 bases and J dropped 5 bases, with 9 bases sitting between them.

V gene TRBV11-2 combines with J gene TRBJ2-3, with no clear D. V shed 5 bases and J shed 6 bases, with 15 bases lying between them. CDR1 and CDR2 from the germline V gene are SGHAT and FQNNGV. This CDR3 comprises 14 residues. The CDR3 DNA is TGTGCCAGCAGCCTAGGGTCGGTCGCGGATACGCAGTATTTT. It codes for CASSLGSVADTQYF. Variable domain in full (rest from reference TRBV11-2 and TRBJ2-3): EAGVAQSPRYKIIEKRQSVAFWCNPISGHATLYWYQQILGQGPKLLIQFQNNGVVDDSQLPKDRFSAERLKGVDSTLKIQPAKLEDSAVYLCASSLGSVADTQYFGPGTRLTVL.

This chain links TRBV27 with TRBJ2-4, with D unclear. Germline V gene sequence: CDR1 MNHEY, CDR2 SMNVEV (reference sequence). This CDR3 has 13 amino acids. The germline V and J ends were trimmed by 3 bases and 3 bases, with 6 bases remaining between them. CDR3 amino acids: CASSLGHKNIQYF. CDR3 DNA: TGTGCCAGCAGTTTGGGCCACAAAAACATTCAGTACTTC.

V gene TRBV7-9 combines with J gene TRBJ2-7; D gene ambiguous. V was trimmed by 7 bases and J by 1 base, leaving 11 bases between them. The CDR3 length is 13 residues. The germline V gene encodes CDR1 SEHNR and CDR2 FQNEAQ (reference sequence). CDR3 residues: CASTQSRSYEQYF. In DNA, the CDR3 is TGTGCCAGCACCCAGTCTAGGTCCTACGAGCAGTACTTC.

This chain connects TRBV19 to TRBJ1-4; tentative D call: TRBD1 (6 bases). The germline V and J ends were trimmed by 5 bases and 5 bases, with 15 bases remaining between them. Germline V gives CDR1 LNHDA, CDR2 SQIVND (reference sequence). This CDR3 region has 15 residues. DNA for the CDR3: TGTGCCAGTAGTCCCGAACAGGGCCGGAATGAAAAACTGTTTTTT. It is translated as CASSPEQGRNEKLFF. Complete variable domain (other parts from reference TRBV19 and TRBJ1-4): DGGITQSPKYLFRKEGQNVTLSCEQNLNHDAMYWYRQDPGQGLRLIYYSQIVNDFQKGDIAEGYSVSREKKESFPLTVTSAQKNPTAFYLCASSPEQGRNEKLFFGSGTQLSVL.

This chain connects TRBV30 to TRBJ1-4; TRBD1 agrees at 9 bases. Germline V gene lookup returns CDR1 GTSNPN and CDR2 SVGIG (reference sequence). Trimming at V came to 4 bases and at J to 10 bases, leaving 7 bases not matched to a gene. This CDR3 contains 13 residues. CDR3 protein: CAWNRGRWGKLFF. The CDR3 nucleotides read TGTGCCTGGAACAGGGGGCGGTGGGGAAAACTGTTTTTT.

The rearrangement uses TRBV19 and TRBJ2-3; 9 positions agree with TRBD2. The CDR3 consists of 14 residues. Trimming removed 10 bases from V and 3 bases from J; junction bases left unmatched: 8. Germline CDR1 LNHDA, CDR2 SQIVND (reference sequence). The CDR3 region is CATRTGLATDTQYF. In DNA form, the CDR3 reads TGTGCCACACGAACGGGACTAGCAACAGATACGCAGTATTTT.

The chain recombines TRBV12-5 with TRBJ1-1, with TRBD1 as a possible D gene (5 bases). The CDR3 has 15 residues. The germline V and J ends were trimmed by 2 bases and 2 bases, with 12 bases remaining between them. Germline V gene data show CDR1 as LGHNT and CDR2 as FRNRAP. Here the CDR3 DNA reads TGTGCTAGTGGTTTGTGGCAGGGTGTAAACACTGAAGCTTTCTTT. Its protein product is CASGLWQGVNTEAFF.

The rearrangement links TRBV6-2 or TRBV6-3 to TRBJ2-7, with D possibly being TRBD1 (5 bases). The germline V gene has CDR1 MNHEY and CDR2 SVGEGT. The CDR3 is 15 residues long. Trimming shortened V by 2 bases and J by 0 bases, and 11 bases separated the two germline ends. The CDR3 sequence is CASSYPLQDSYEQYF. Here the CDR3 DNA reads TGTGCCAGCAGTTACCCCTTACAGGACTCCTACGAGCAGTACTTC.

This chain uses TRBV5-1 with TRBJ2-3; 7 bases agree with TRBD2. The length of the CDR3 is 14 residues. Looked up from germline, CDR1 is SGHRS and CDR2 is YFSETQ. J was trimmed by 4 bases and V by 4 bases; bases with no gene match: 6. The CDR3 loop is CASSASSGADTQYF. CDR3 sequence (DNA): TGCGCCAGCAGCGCGTCTAGCGGAGCAGATACGCAGTATTTT.

The rearrangement uses TRBV18 and TRBJ1-1; no reliable D call. Germline CDR1 is KGHSH and CDR2 is LQKENI. Trimming cost V 3 bases and J 2 bases, with 13 bases left between them. CDR3 length: 15 residues. The CDR3 DNA reads as TGTGCCAGCTCACCGGTTATCCGGGGTAACACTGAAGCTTTCTTT. Protein product: CASSPVIRGNTEAFF.

The chain has TRBV19 and TRBJ1-1, with no clear D. CDR1 and CDR2 (germline): LNHDA, SQIVND (reference sequence). There are 16 residues in the CDR3. V shed 6 bases and J shed 0 bases, with 17 bases lying between them. CDR3 bases: TGTGCCAGTAGCTACAACGGTCGGGGAATGAACACTGAAGCTTTCTTT. Protein product: CASSYNGRGMNTEAFF. Variable domain in full (rest from reference TRBV19 and TRBJ1-1): DGGITQSPKYLFRKEGQNVTLSCEQNLNHDAMYWYRQDPGQGLRLIYYSQIVNDFQKGDIAEGYSVSREKKESFPLTVTSAQKNPTAFYLCASSYNGRGMNTEAFFGQGTRLTVV.

The chain combines TRBV14 with TRBJ2-2, with a tentative D call TRBD1 (5 bases). Germline CDR1 SGHDN, CDR2 FVKESK. The V end lost 2 bases, the J end lost 5 bases, and 9 bases lay between the germline ends. The CDR3 covers 14 residues. This CDR3 reads CASSQLRGTGELFF. The CDR3 DNA reads as TGTGCCAGCAGCCAATTAAGGGGAACCGGGGAGCTGTTTTTT. Together with reference TRBV14 and TRBJ2-2, the CDR3 gives the full variable domain: EAGVTQFPSHSVIEKGQTVTLRCDPISGHDNLYWYRRVMGKEIKFLLHFVKESKQDESGMPNNRFLAERTGGTYSTLKVQPAELEDSGVYFCASSQLRGTGELFFGEGSRLTVL.

V usage is TRBV5-1 and J usage is TRBJ2-5, with 11 bases lining up with TRBD2. J lost 0 bases, V lost 4 bases, and 5 bases had no gene match. This CDR3 has 16 amino acids. CDR1 and CDR2 from the germline V gene are SGHRS and YFSETQ. CDR3 sequence (DNA): TGCGCCAGCAGCCCGGGACTAGCGGAGAACCAAGAGACCCAGTACTTC. It encodes CASSPGLAENQETQYF.

The V call is TRBV29-1, the J call TRBJ2-3; TRBD2 aligns across 8 bases. V was pared by 4 bases and J by 1 base, with 10 bases of the junction left unmatched. Germline CDR1 is SQVTM and CDR2 is ANQGSEA. This CDR3 region has 16 residues. In DNA form, the CDR3 reads TGCAGCGTTGTCCCTAGAGCGGGAGTGGGCACAGATACGCAGTATTTT. Its translation is CSVVPRAGVGTDTQYF.

In DNA form, the CDR3 reads TGTGCCAGCAGTCCAAGGGGTGGGAGCAATCAGCCCCAGCATTTT. Its protein is CASSPRGGSNQPQHF. The chain has TRBV6-5 and TRBJ1-5, with D tentatively TRBD1 (5 bases). The CDR3 length is 15 residues. V dropped 5 bases and J dropped 1 base, with 12 bases sitting between them. Germline V gene data show CDR1 as MNHEY and CDR2 as SVGAGI.

The chain has TRBV5-1 and TRBJ2-3; 9 nucleotides match TRBD2. In germline, CDR1 is SGHRS, CDR2 YFSETQ. CDR3 length: 18 amino acids. The V and J ends lost 4 bases and 0 bases, in that order; junction bases with no gene match: 12. CDR3 residues: CASSLPSASGASTDTQYF. CDR3 sequence (DNA): TGCGCCAGCAGCCTTCCATCGGCTAGCGGGGCTAGCACAGATACGCAGTATTTT. Together with reference TRBV5-1 and TRBJ2-3, the CDR3 gives the full variable domain: KAGVTQTPRYLIKTRGQQVTLSCSPISGHRSVSWYQQTPGQGLQFLFEYFSETQRNKGNFPGRFSGRQFSNSRSEMNVSTLELGDSALYLCASSLPSASGASTDTQYFGPGTRLTVL.

This clone occurred a few times. The rearrangement links TRBV5-6 to TRBJ2-1; the match to TRBD2 covers 9 bases. Germline V CDR1 and CDR2: SGHDT, YYEEEE. This CDR3 spans 15 amino acids. The J segment lost 8 bases and the V segment lost 2 bases, leaving 8 bases of the junction unmatched. DNA for the CDR3: TGTGCCAGCAGCTTCAGGCGGGAGGGCCAGGATGAGCAGTTCTTC. It codes for CASSFRREGQDEQFF. The complete variable domain, with remaining parts taken from reference TRBV5-6 and TRBJ2-1, reads DAGVTQSPTHLIKTRGQQVTLRCSPKSGHDTVSWYQQALGQGPQFIFQYYEEEERQRGNFPDRFSGHQFPNYSSELNVNALLLGDSALYLCASSFRREGQDEQFFGPGTRLTVL.

Only a few counts were recorded for this clone. This chain links TRBV6-5 with TRBJ1-4; the D is unclear. The CDR3 sequence is 14 residues long. CDR1 is MNHEY and CDR2 is SVGAGI in the germline V gene. V shed 7 bases and J shed 2 bases, with 11 bases lying between them. CDR3 residues: CASKISWTNEKLFF. DNA for the CDR3: TGTGCCAGCAAGATTAGTTGGACTAATGAAAAACTGTTTTTT.

This clone showed up just once. The gene calls are TRBV2 and TRBJ2-4; maybe TRBD1 (6 bases). The CDR3 consists of 14 residues. Per the germline V gene, CDR1 is SNHLY and CDR2 is FYNNEI. Trimming shortened V by 7 bases and J by 6 bases, and 16 bases separated the two germline ends. The chain's CDR3 is CASTTQGRGNIQYF. The CDR3 coding sequence is TGTGCCAGCACTACACAGGGACGGGGAAACATTCAGTACTTC.

The chain employs TRBV6-5 and TRBJ2-7; a weak D match, TRBD1 (5 bases). The length of the CDR3 is 13 residues. Germline CDR1 is MNHEY and CDR2 is SVGAGI. V was pared by 2 bases and J by 4 bases, with 9 bases between. CDR3 nucleotides: TGTGCCAGCAGTTACCGGCAGGGTTACGAGCAGTACTTC. Protein: CASSYRQGYEQYF.

This clone has more than one count but fewer than ten. The CDR3 DNA reads TGTGCCAGCAGTTTACCCCTTAGCTCCTACGAGCAGTACTTC. It translates to CASSLPLSSYEQYF. V is TRBV28 and J is TRBJ2-7; D gene ambiguous. Germline lookup yields CDR1 MDHEN and CDR2 SYDVKM. V was shortened by 2 bases and J by 0 bases, with 8 bases between the two germline ends. The CDR3 contains 14 residues.

The chain carries TRBV24-1 and TRBJ2-4; the match to TRBD1 covers 9 bases. The V and J ends lost 3 bases and 0 bases, in that order; junction bases with no gene match: 11. This CDR3 is 19 amino acids long. Germline V CDR1 and CDR2: KGHDR, SFDVKD. The CDR3 DNA reads as TGTGCCACCAGTGATCCGGGACAGGGAAAGGGGCTAGCCAAAAACATTCAGTACTTC. The encoded protein is CATSDPGQGKGLAKNIQYF.

J is TRBJ1-3 and V is TRBV7-9; 7 nucleotides align to TRBD1. V lost 2 bases and J lost 7; bases outside the gene matches: 5. Germline loops: CDR1 SEHNR, CDR2 FQNEAQ (reference sequence). The CDR3 extends over 14 amino acids. This CDR3 reads CASSLRQGWNTIYF. CDR3 coding DNA: TGTGCCAGCAGCTTAAGACAGGGCTGGAACACCATATATTTT.

The rearrangement links TRBV5-4 to TRBJ2-3; maybe TRBD2 (6 bases). Germline CDR1 SGHNT, CDR2 YYREEE (reference sequence). Trimming cost V 4 bases and J 2 bases, with 11 bases left between them. The CDR3 is 14 amino acids. The CDR3 DNA follows: TGTGCCAGCAGCAATAGCGGAACCACAGATACGCAGTATTTT. Its translation is CASSNSGTTDTQYF. The full variable domain, completed using reference TRBV5-4 and TRBJ2-3, is ETGVTQSPTHLIKTRGQQVTLRCSSQSGHNTVSWYQQALGQGPQFIFQYYREEENGRGNFPPRFSGLQFPNYSSELNVNALELDDSALYLCASSNSGTTDTQYFGPGTRLTVL.

This clone was seen at least ten times. The chain joins TRBV4-3 to TRBJ2-7; 10 bases are shared with TRBD2. Trimming at V came to 1 base and at J to 4 bases, leaving 10 bases not matched to a gene. This CDR3 comprises 17 residues. CDR1 and CDR2 (germline): LGHNA, YSLEER. In nucleotides, the CDR3 is TGCGCCAGCAGCCAAGCGACCTCGGCTAGCGGGAGTTACGAGCAGTACTTC. Translating gives CASSQATSASGSYEQYF.

The V call is TRBV19, the J call TRBJ2-3; D is unresolved. CDR3 length: 13 residues. V was trimmed by 3 bases and J by 3 bases, leaving 7 bases between them. From germline, CDR1 is LNHDA and CDR2 SQIVND (reference sequence). The CDR3 nucleotides read TGTGCCAGTAGTATGAGTTTAACAGATACGCAGTATTTT. Its translation: CASSMSLTDTQYF.

This clone came up a few times. The rearrangement uses TRBV28 and TRBJ1-2; 7 positions agree with TRBD1. The germline gives CDR1 MDHEN, CDR2 SYDVKM. The V gene end was trimmed by 3 bases and the J gene end by 3 bases; junction bases not matched to a gene: 7. This CDR3 spans 15 amino acids. The CDR3 spells CASSFLGQRYYGYTF. The CDR3 nucleotides read TGTGCCAGCAGTTTTTTGGGACAGAGATACTATGGCTACACCTTC.